The rows below give T cell receptor beta chains drawn from one sample of a study of blood T cell repertoires in COVID-19. Generated by immunoSEQ multiplex PCR, the TCRdb table keeps only in-frame clones and is missing some. The sample shows around 260,000 clones, approximately 91% of them seen only once. Input material: peripheral blood. Receptors originate from a middle-aged woman who had recovered from COVID-19. Each CDR3 is given with its conserved first and last residue. D genes are given only for firm matches. The size field is filled for only some rows; it gives once, few, many or a size class.

D	V	J	size	DNA	CDR3
.	TRBV14	TRBJ2-7	.	TGTGCCAGCAGCCAAGAGGCGGACGGAGGCGAGTACTTC	CASSQEADGGEYF
.	TRBV13	TRBJ2-5	.	TGTGCCAGCAGCTCGTTGGCTGAAGAGACCCAGTACTTC	CASSSLAEETQYF
.	TRBV3-1/TRBV3-2	TRBJ1-1	.	TGTGCCAGCAGCCAAGATTTGCGGGGGACTGAAGCTTTCTTT	CASSQDLRGTEAFF
TRBD1	TRBV5-6	TRBJ2-7	.	TGTGCCAGCAGCTCCACCTCCCGGGACAGACATTACGAGCAGTACTTC	CASSSTSRDRHYEQYF
TRBD2	TRBV6-4	TRBJ2-1	.	TGTGCCAGCTACTTGGGGCTAGCGGGCCCATACAATGAGCAGTTCTTC	CASYLGLAGPYNEQFF
.	TRBV2	TRBJ2-4	once	TGTGCCAGCAGTGAAGCCGAAGCAAACATTCAGTACTTC	CASSEAEANIQYF
TRBD1	TRBV10-3	TRBJ2-3	.	TGTGCCATCAGTGAGTCTAGACAGGGGGTAGTAGATACGCAGTATTTT	CAISESRQGVVDTQYF
.	TRBV18	TRBJ2-5	.	TGTGCCAGCTCACCAATCGACAGTCAAGAGACCCAGTACTTC	CASSPIDSQETQYF
TRBD2	TRBV24-1	TRBJ2-1	.	TGTGCCACCAGTGACCGGACTAGCGGGAGTACGAATGAGCAGTTCTTC	CATSDRTSGSTNEQFF
TRBD2	TRBV11-3	TRBJ2-2	.	TGTGCCAGCAGCTTAGGGCTAGCGGCCGCGAACACCGGGGAGCTGTTTTTT	CASSLGLAAANTGELFF
.	TRBV7-9	TRBJ2-3	.	TGTGCCAGCAGCTTAGGGTCTGGGGAGGGCACAGATACGCAGTATTTT	CASSLGSGEGTDTQYF
TRBD2	TRBV5-5	TRBJ2-1	.	TGTGCCAGCAGCTGGGGACTAGCGGGAGGGCCTGGCTCCTACAATGAGCAGTTCTTC	CASSWGLAGGPGSYNEQFF
.	TRBV18	TRBJ1-2	.	TGTGCCAGCTCACCATGGACAGAGGATGGCTACACCTTC	CASSPWTEDGYTF
TRBD1	TRBV6-5	TRBJ2-7	once	TGTGCCAGCAGTCTGGACAGGGGCACCTACGAGCAGTACTTC	CASSLDRGTYEQYF
TRBD1	TRBV7-9	TRBJ2-2	.	TGTGCCAGCAGCTACAGGGGGACCGGGGAGCTGTTTTTT	CASSYRGTGELFF
TRBD1	TRBV28	TRBJ2-3	.	TGTGCCACCGACTCAAGGGGGCGATTTGATACGCAGTATTTT	CATDSRGRFDTQYF